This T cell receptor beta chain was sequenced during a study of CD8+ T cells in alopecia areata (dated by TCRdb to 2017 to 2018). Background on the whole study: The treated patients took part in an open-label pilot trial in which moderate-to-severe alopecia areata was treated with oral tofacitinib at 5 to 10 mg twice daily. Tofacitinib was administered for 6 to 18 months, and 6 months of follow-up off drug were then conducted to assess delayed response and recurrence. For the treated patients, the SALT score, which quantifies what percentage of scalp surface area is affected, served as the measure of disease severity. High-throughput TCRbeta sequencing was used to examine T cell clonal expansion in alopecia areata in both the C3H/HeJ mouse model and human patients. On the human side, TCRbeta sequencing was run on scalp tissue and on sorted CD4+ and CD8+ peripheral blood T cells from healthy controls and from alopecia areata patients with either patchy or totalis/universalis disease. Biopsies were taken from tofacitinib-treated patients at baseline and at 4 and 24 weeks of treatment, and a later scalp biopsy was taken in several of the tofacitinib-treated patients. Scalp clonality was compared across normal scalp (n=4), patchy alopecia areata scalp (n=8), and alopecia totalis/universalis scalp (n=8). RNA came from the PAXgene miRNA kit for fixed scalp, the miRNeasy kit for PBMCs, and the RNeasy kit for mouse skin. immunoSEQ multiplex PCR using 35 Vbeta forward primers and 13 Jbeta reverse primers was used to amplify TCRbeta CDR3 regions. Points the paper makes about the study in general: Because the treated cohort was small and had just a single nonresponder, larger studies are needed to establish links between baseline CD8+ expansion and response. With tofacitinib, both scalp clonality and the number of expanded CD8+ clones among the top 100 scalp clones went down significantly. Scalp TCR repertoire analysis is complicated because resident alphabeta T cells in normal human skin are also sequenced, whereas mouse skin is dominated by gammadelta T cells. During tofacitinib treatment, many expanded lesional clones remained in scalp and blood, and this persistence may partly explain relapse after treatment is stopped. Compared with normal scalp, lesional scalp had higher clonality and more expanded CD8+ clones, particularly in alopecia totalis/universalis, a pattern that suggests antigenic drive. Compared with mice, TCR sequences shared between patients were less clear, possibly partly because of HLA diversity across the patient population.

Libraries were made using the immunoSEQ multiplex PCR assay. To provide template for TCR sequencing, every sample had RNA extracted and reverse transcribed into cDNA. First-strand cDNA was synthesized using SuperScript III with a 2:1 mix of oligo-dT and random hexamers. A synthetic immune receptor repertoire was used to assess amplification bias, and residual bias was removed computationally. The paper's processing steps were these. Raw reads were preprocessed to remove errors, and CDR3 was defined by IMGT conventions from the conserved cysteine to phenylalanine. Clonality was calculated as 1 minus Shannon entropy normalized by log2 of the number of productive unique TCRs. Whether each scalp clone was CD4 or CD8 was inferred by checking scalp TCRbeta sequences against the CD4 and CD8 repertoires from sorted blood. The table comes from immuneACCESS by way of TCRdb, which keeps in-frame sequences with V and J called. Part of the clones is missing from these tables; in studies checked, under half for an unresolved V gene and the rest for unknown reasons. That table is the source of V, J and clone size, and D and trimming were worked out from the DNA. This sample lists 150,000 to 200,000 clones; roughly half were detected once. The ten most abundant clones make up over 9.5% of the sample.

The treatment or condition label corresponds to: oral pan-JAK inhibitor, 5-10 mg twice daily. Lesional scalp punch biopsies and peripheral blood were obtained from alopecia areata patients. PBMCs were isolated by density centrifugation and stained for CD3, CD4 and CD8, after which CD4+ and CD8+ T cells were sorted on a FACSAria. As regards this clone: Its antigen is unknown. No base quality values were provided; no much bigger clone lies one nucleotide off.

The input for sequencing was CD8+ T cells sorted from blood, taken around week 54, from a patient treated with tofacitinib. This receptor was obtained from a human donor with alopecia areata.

Read as DNA, the sequence is TGTGCCAGCTATCGTTCAGGGGGCAGATACAATGAGCAGTTCTTC. It translates to CASYRSGGRYNEQFF. The receptor chain draws on TRBV6-5 and TRBJ2-1, with 8 junctional bases fitting TRBD1. V has 8 bases trimmed and J has 4 bases trimmed; junction bases matching no gene number 10. The germline V gene specifies MNHEY as CDR1 and SVGAGI as CDR2. From the cysteine up to the phenylalanine, the CDR3 has a length of 15 residues. Only CDR3 DNA is held: 45 bases, read in frame from base 1.